These 21 T cell receptor beta chains were sequenced from one sample in a study of T-cell memory formation after mild COVID-19. TCRdb reprocessed the 5' RACE reads with MiXCR, giving one entry per CDR3 protein. The repertoire includes 200,000 or so distinct CDR3 sequences, approximately 20% of them detected once, and roughly 2.6% sits in the top ten. Sequenced sample: PBMCs or a T cell subset sorted from them (not recorded which). Receptors originate from an adult woman who had mild COVID-19 (a few samples of this study predate the infection). Cell type and time point are not known.

Only a few counts were recorded for this clonotype. V and J are TRBV29-1 and TRBJ2-2; no clear D gene. V was pared by 7 bases and J by 1 base, with 7 bases between. Germline V lookup: CDR1 SQVTM, CDR2 ANQGSEA. The CDR3 length is 12 residues. CDR3 in DNA: TGCAGCGCATCACTGAACACCGGGGAGCTGTTTTTT. It codes for CSASLNTGELFF.

This chain uses TRBV6-5 with TRBJ1-2; no firm D call. The length of the CDR3 is 14 residues. V was trimmed by 0 bases and J by 7 bases, leaving 12 bases between them. From germline, CDR1 is MNHEY and CDR2 SVGAGI. The CDR3: CASSYSSRVGGYTF. CDR3 nucleotides: TGTGCCAGCAGTTACTCGAGTAGAGTGGGTGGCTACACCTTC.

The gene calls are TRBV5-1 and TRBJ2-7; the match to TRBD1 covers 10 bases. J lost 2 bases, V lost 2 bases, and 4 bases had no gene match. CDR1 and CDR2 from the germline V gene are SGHRS and YFSETQ. CDR3 length equals 15 residues. CDR3 in DNA: TGCGCCAGCAGCTTAAGGACAGGGGGACCCTACGAGCAGTACTTC. As protein: CASSLRTGGPYEQYF.

This clonotype was detected many times. The chain joins TRBV3-1 to TRBJ1-1; no clear D. Per the germline V gene, CDR1 is LGHDT and CDR2 is YNNKEL (reference sequence). This CDR3 spans 14 amino acids. The V end lost 2 bases, the J end lost 1 base, and 8 bases lay between the germline ends. The CDR3 DNA reads as TGTGCCAGCAGCCAAAAGGCAGCGAACACTGAAGCTTTCTTT. The encoded protein is CASSQKAANTEAFF.

The chain carries TRBV12-3 or TRBV12-4 and TRBJ2-7, with D maybe TRBD2 (6 bases). The CDR3 extends over 14 amino acids. V lost 2 bases and J lost 6, with 14 bases in between. The CDR3 DNA reads TGTGCCAGCAGTTTAAGTTTCGGAGGGCTCGAGCAGTACTTC. Translation: CASSLSFGGLEQYF.

V and J are TRBV5-1 and TRBJ2-1, with a tentative D call TRBD2 (7 bases). Looked up from germline, CDR1 is SGHRS and CDR2 is YFSETQ. The CDR3 sequence is 14 residues long. V was shortened by 6 bases and J by 5 bases, with 15 bases between the two germline ends. CDR3 nucleotide sequence: TGCGCCAGCACCGTGGGGGGGCGGGACAATGAGCAGTTCTTC. Protein: CASTVGGRDNEQFF.

DNA for the CDR3: TGCGCCAGCAGCCCGTCTGACAGAACCAATCAGCCCCAGCATTTT. It yields the protein CASSPSDRTNQPQHF. This sequence joins TRBV5-1 and TRBJ1-5; the D gene is possibly TRBD1 (5 bases). The CDR3 is made up of 15 amino acids. Trimming pared 4 bases from V and 3 bases from J, leaving 14 bases between. Germline values: CDR1 SGHRS, CDR2 YFSETQ.

The chain employs TRBV11-3 and TRBJ1-3; TRBD1 might be the D (6 bases). The V and J ends lost 2 bases and 8 bases respectively, with 19 bases between them. There are 16 residues in the CDR3. Looked up from germline, CDR1 is SGHNT and CDR2 is YENEEA. The DNA of the CDR3 is TGTGCCAGCAGCTTACTACAGGGATCGGGTCGGGACACCATATATTTT. Translating it yields CASSLLQGSGRDTIYF. Variable domain in full (rest from reference TRBV11-3 and TRBJ1-3): EAGVVQSPRYKIIEKKQPVAFWCNPISGHNTLYWYLQNLGQGPELLIRYENEEAVDDSQLPKDRFSAERLKGVDSTLKIQPAELGDSAVYLCASSLLQGSGRDTIYFGEGSWLTVV.

The chain has TRBV5-6 and TRBJ1-1; 9 bases align to TRBD1. Losses at the gene ends were 2 bases for V and 1 base for J; bases not matched to a gene: 18. This CDR3 comprises 20 residues. Germline CDR1 is SGHDT and CDR2 is YYEEEE. The CDR3 DNA is TGTGCCAGCAGCTTATTAGCCCTATCGGTACAGGGGGCTGAGAACACTGAAGCTTTCTTT. It is translated as CASSLLALSVQGAENTEAFF. Based on the CDR3 plus reference TRBV5-6 and TRBJ1-1, the full variable domain is DAGVTQSPTHLIKTRGQQVTLRCSPKSGHDTVSWYQQALGQGPQFIFQYYEEEERQRGNFPDRFSGHQFPNYSSELNVNALLLGDSALYLCASSLLALSVQGAENTEAFFGQGTRLTVV.

This clonotype was seen many times. This chain joins TRBV25-1 and TRBJ1-6, with D unresolved. Germline V gene sequence: CDR1 MGHDK, CDR2 SYGVNS. CDR3 length equals 14 residues. V gave up 5 bases and J gave up 8 bases, with 13 bases separating them. The CDR3, as DNA: TGTGCCAGCAGTTCATCGGGTCGGGATTCACCCCTCCACTTT. Amino acid sequence: CASSSSGRDSPLHF.

This clonotype has only a few counts. The rearrangement joins TRBV24-1 to TRBJ1-2; 8 positions match TRBD1. CDR1 and CDR2 (germline): KGHDR, SFDVKD. V trimming: 9 bases; J trimming: 6 bases; junction bases outside the gene matches: 14. This CDR3 is 15 amino acids long. For the CDR3, the DNA is TGTGCCACCGGTCCCTCATCCGGACAGGGAAATGGCTACACCTTC. Its protein is CATGPSSGQGNGYTF.

This clonotype appeared a few times. The chain uses TRBV19 and TRBJ2-7; D is unclear. V was shortened by 3 bases and J by 2 bases, with 11 bases between the two germline ends. CDR1 LNHDA and CDR2 SQIVND come from the germline V gene (reference sequence). This CDR3 is 14 amino acids long. The CDR3 protein is CASSITATTYEQYF. CDR3 DNA: TGTGCCAGTAGTATTACAGCCACCACCTACGAGCAGTACTTC. Combining the CDR3 with reference TRBV19 and TRBJ2-7 gives the whole variable domain DGGITQSPKYLFRKEGQNVTLSCEQNLNHDAMYWYRQDPGQGLRLIYYSQIVNDFQKGDIAEGYSVSREKKESFPLTVTSAQKNPTAFYLCASSITATTYEQYFGPGTRLTVT.

The rearrangement links TRBV7-2 to TRBJ2-5; the D is unclear. The CDR3 consists of 13 residues. V lost 5 bases and J lost 5, with 12 bases in between. Germline assignment: CDR1 SGHTA and CDR2 FQGNSA. CDR3 in amino acids: CASSRNYPETQYF. Written as DNA, the CDR3 is TGTGCCAGCAGCCGCAACTACCCGGAGACCCAGTACTTC.

The chain is built from TRBV27 and TRBJ2-1; the D is unclear. There are 13 residues in the CDR3. Looked up from germline, CDR1 is MNHEY and CDR2 is SMNVEV (reference sequence). Trimming took 0 bases from V and 12 from J, leaving 12 bases between them. The CDR3 DNA sequence: TGTGCCAGCAGTTTATCGGGGTGGTACGGGCAGTTCTTC. Translation gives CASSLSGWYGQFF.

This chain connects TRBV7-2 to TRBJ1-3; TRBD1 aligns across 8 bases. This CDR3 spans 16 amino acids. The junction had 9 bases not matched to a gene; V was cut back by 5 bases and J by 3 bases. Germline loops: CDR1 SGHTA, CDR2 FQGNSA. The CDR3 protein is CASSIDRGSRGNTIYF. As DNA, the CDR3 is TGTGCCAGCAGCATCGACAGGGGTAGCCGTGGAAACACCATATATTTT.

This clonotype has only a few counts. The chain uses TRBV30 and TRBJ1-5, with a possible D match to TRBD1 (6 bases). V shed 2 bases and J shed 5 bases, with 10 bases lying between them. This CDR3 spans 13 amino acids. Germline CDR1 and CDR2: GTSNPN and SVGIG (reference sequence). The CDR3 bases are TGTGCCTGGAGTAGGGGGATCGATCAGCCCCAGCATTTT. Translation gives CAWSRGIDQPQHF.

A few counts support this clonotype. The gene calls are TRBV4-3 and TRBJ2-1, with TRBD2 matching over 9 bases. CDR1 LGHNA and CDR2 YSLEER come from the germline V gene. V shed 0 bases, J shed 3 bases, and the junction held 3 bases outside the gene matches. CDR3 length: 16 amino acids. CDR3 protein: CASSQDPSGIYNEQFF. CDR3 in DNA: TGCGCCAGCAGCCAAGATCCTAGCGGGATCTACAATGAGCAGTTCTTC.

The chain couples TRBV12-3 or TRBV12-4 to TRBJ1-1; TRBD1 might be the D (5 bases). Trimming cost V 6 bases and J 1 base, with 15 bases left between them. CDR3 length equals 15 residues. DNA of the CDR3: TGTGCCAGCAGGAAAAAGGACATAAAGAACACTGAAGCTTTCTTT. Its protein product is CASRKKDIKNTEAFF.

The chain carries TRBV7-3 and TRBJ2-7, with D perhaps matching TRBD1 or TRBD2 (5 bases each). The V gene's germline CDR1 is SGHTA and CDR2 FQGTGA. Between the trimmed V and J ends, which lost 6 bases and 7 bases, there was a span of 19 bases. The CDR3 sequence is 14 residues long. The CDR3 DNA reads TGTGCCAGCAGTTCCGACGGGGCCATAGGTGAGCAGTACTTC. Translated: CASSSDGAIGEQYF.

There are a few counts of this clonotype. The V and J genes are TRBV4-2 and TRBJ2-2, with 9 bases lining up with TRBD2. Per the germline V gene, CDR1 is LGHNA and CDR2 is YNFKEQ. This CDR3 has 17 residues. Germline trimming cut 0 bases from V and 7 bases from J; bases unmatched to any gene: 9. CDR3 in DNA: TGTGCCAGCAGCCAAGATGTTGCTAGCGGGGCGGGCGGGGAGCTGTTTTTT. Translation gives CASSQDVASGAGGELFF.

A few counts support this clonotype. This chain uses TRBV6-6 with TRBJ1-3; perhaps TRBD1 as D (6 bases). Per the germline V gene, CDR1 is MNHNY and CDR2 is SVGAGI (reference sequence). The CDR3 is made up of 17 amino acids. Trimming removed 5 bases from V and 0 bases from J, with 17 bases in between. CDR3 coding DNA: TGTGCCAGCAGTCTCACTCCGGACAGTCGCTCTGGAAACACCATATATTTT. Translation: CASSLTPDSRSGNTIYF.